The source of this T cell receptor beta chain is a study of CD8 T cell repertoires and HIV-1 epitope variants (dated by TCRdb to 2018 to 2021). In the study overall: Twenty-five peptides representing autologous and known Gag and Nef epitope variants were each used to stimulate T cells in separate culture wells. The control conditions were a CMV, EBV and flu peptide pool, the Ebola AY9 epitope as a negative control, and a well with no peptide. Tested epitopes included three Gag epitope families and Nef HW9 and YT9. Using the EasySep Human T Cell Enrichment Kit, T cells were enriched and then co-cultured with an equal number of autologous T cell-negative cells acting as antigen-presenting cells. Cultures ran for around 10 days in IMDM with gentamicin, with half-media changes on days 3 and 7 adding IL-2, IL-7 and IL-15. A 1M T cell aliquot was kept as an uncultured baseline condition, separate from the roughly 76 T cell cultures. A total of more than 70 T cell cultures were run, with each culture condition done in triplicate except for one peptide, which was done in duplicate. General findings and caveats noted by the study authors: The assay identified only TCR beta chains and indicated proliferation to antigen, not T cell function or cytokine profile. Some ten antigen-specific TCR beta clonotypes were identified, of which more than five appeared to be cross-reactive for autologous or known escape epitope variants. The Nef KF9 family was recognized by five clonotypes and the HW9 family by one, and no responses to the TAALDMSHF plasma variant were observed.

With respect to this clone: Which antigen it targets is not known. Qualities for individual bases were not recorded, and no much larger clone is one base off.

The EasySep Human CD8+ T Cell Enrichment Kit was used on day 10 to isolate CD8+ T cells from every culture. The germline V gene supplies CDR1 SGHRS and CDR2 YFSETQ. Trimmed from V: 1 base; trimmed from J: 2 bases; junction bases lacking a gene match: 4. From its cysteine to its phenylalanine, the CDR3 spans 16 amino acids. The read is trimmed to its CDR3 DNA, 48 bases read in frame from base 1. Sequencing of TCR beta CDR3 regions was done on the immunoSEQ platform at survey depth. The QIAamp DNA micro kit was used to extract genomic DNA from every cultured and uncultured CD8+ T cell population. Regarding the original processing steps: Samples with fewer than 5,000 productive reads were excluded, which removed about 6.5% of the roughly 75 HIV peptide-stimulated cultures. A MANAFEST web app trimmed sequences to CDR3 and removed nonproductive sequences, CDR3s under 5 amino acids, and those not starting C or ending F/W. Antigen-specific clonotypes had to expand in at least 2 of 3 replicates versus no-peptide control at FDR 0.01, only within one epitope family. A frequency at least fivefold higher than in wells stimulated with peptides from other epitope families was additionally required for specific clonotypes. Here the immuneACCESS table is served through TCRdb, limited to in-frame sequences with V and J called. Missing clones are a known gap in these copies; in checked studies unresolved V genes cover under half, and the rest lacks a known reason. The D gene and trimming were derived from the DNA, and the V and J assignments and clone size from that table. For this sample the table gives tens of thousands of clones, of which more than 65% were detected only once. The ten largest clones take up around a quarter of the sample.

The rearranged chain carries TRBV5-1 and TRBJ2-3, with 10 junctional bases fitting TRBD2. What was sequenced was uncultured baseline CD8+ T cells from peripheral blood mononuclear cells (PBMCs). The TCR comes from a male donor with HIV. The nucleotide sequence is TGCGCCAGCAGCTTGCTTAGCGGGGGGCCCACAGATACGCAGTATTTT. Translated, this gives CASSLLSGGPTDTQYF.